The 22 T cell receptor beta chains reported below all come from one sample, sequenced in a study of shared clonotypes between healthy human individuals (dated by TCRdb to the early 2020s). Preparation of the library involved the immunoSEQ multiplex PCR assay. TCRdb provides this immuneACCESS table in a form limited to in-frame rearrangements. Some clones are lacking; in checked studies, under half of them reflect an unresolved V gene, and why the rest are absent is not known. The sample yields some 2,000,000 clones; about 95% were counted once. About 1.1% of the sample goes to the ten largest clones. CD8 naive samples were CD45RO-negative cells positively selected for CCR7, giving a CD45RA+CCR7+ population that excluded TemRA cells. The specimen sequenced was naive CD8+ T cells sorted from blood. The cell subset or site label corresponds to: CD45RA+CCR7+. These receptors came from a young man in good health.

The gene calls are TRBV19 and TRBJ1-1; D gene unclear. Trimming removed 7 bases at V and 1 base at J, with 10 bases between. The germline V gene has CDR1 LNHDA and CDR2 SQIVND (reference sequence). The CDR3 runs 13 residues. CDR3 protein: CASTWRQNTEAFF. The CDR3 DNA is TGTGCCAGTACTTGGCGTCAGAACACTGAAGCTTTCTTT.

This sequence joins TRBV29-1 and TRBJ2-7; D is unresolved. V gave up 0 bases and J gave up 5 bases, with 14 bases separating them. The CDR3 totals 14 residues. Germline lookup yields CDR1 SQVTM and CDR2 ANQGSEA. The CDR3 DNA sequence: TGCAGCGTTGAAGACGTCGGAGTGAACCACGAGCAGTACTTC. Residues: CSVEDVGVNHEQYF.

This sequence joins TRBV29-1 and TRBJ2-7, with a possible D match to TRBD2 (6 bases). Looked up from germline, CDR1 is SQVTM and CDR2 is ANQGSEA. Trimming removed 4 bases from V and 3 bases from J, with 13 bases in between. This CDR3 has 13 amino acids. This CDR3 reads CSVGEQGGYEQYF. In DNA, the CDR3 is TGCAGCGTTGGAGAGCAGGGAGGCTACGAGCAGTACTTC.

The V call is TRBV9, the J call TRBJ1-4; D is unresolved. Germline CDR1 SGDLS, CDR2 YYNGEE. V lost 3 bases to trimming and J lost 12 bases, with 12 bases between them. The CDR3 is 12 residues long. CDR3 DNA sequence: TGTGCCAGCAGCGACGACACCGGGGAACTGTTTTTT. It translates to CASSDDTGELFF.

The genes are TRBV4-1 and TRBJ2-7; TRBD2 agrees at 7 bases. Germline V lookup: CDR1 MGHRA, CDR2 YSYEKL. This CDR3 comprises 16 residues. After removal of 3 bases from V and 3 bases from J, the junction contained 11 bases not matched to a gene. The CDR3 spells CASSHAGSGFLYEQYF. In nucleotides, the CDR3 is TGCGCCAGCAGCCATGCCGGTAGCGGGTTCCTCTACGAGCAGTACTTC.

As for this clone: Other DNA variants within this sample encode the same CDR3. This sequence joins TRBV28 and TRBJ2-7; the D is unclear. The germline V gene has CDR1 MDHEN and CDR2 SYDVKM. The CDR3 is 11 residues long. V was trimmed by 3 bases and J by 6 bases, leaving 6 bases between them. This CDR3 is CASSFGGEQYF. CDR3 DNA: TGTGCCAGCAGTTTCGGTGGCGAGCAGTACTTC.

V gene TRBV4-1 combines with J gene TRBJ1-4; D is ambiguous. This CDR3 spans 15 amino acids. Between the trimmed V and J ends, which lost 2 bases and 2 bases, there was a span of 9 bases. The V gene's germline CDR1 is MGHRA and CDR2 YSYEKL. DNA for the CDR3: TGCGCCAGCAGCCAATTGGCACCGACTAATGAAAAACTGTTTTTT. The encoded protein is CASSQLAPTNEKLFF.

Here the CDR3 reads CASSEAPRYEQYF. The DNA of the CDR3 is TGTGCCAGCAGTGAAGCGCCTAGGTACGAGCAGTACTTC. This chain connects TRBV6-1 to TRBJ2-7, with D hard to call. The CDR3 is 13 residues long. V was cut by 0 bases and J by 4 bases, with 7 bases left in between. CDR1 and CDR2 (germline): MNHNS, SASEGT.

Turning to this clone: The same CDR3 arises from other DNA sequences in this sample as well. The chain joins TRBV10-3 to TRBJ2-7, with no clear D. CDR1 and CDR2 from the germline V gene are ENHRY and SYGVKD. The CDR3 extends over 11 amino acids. V was shortened by 5 bases and J by 4 bases, with 6 bases between the two germline ends. The CDR3 coding sequence is TGTGCCATCAGTTCCGGGTACGAGCAGTACTTC. This gives the protein CAISSGYEQYF.

The rearrangement uses TRBV11-2 and TRBJ1-2; TRBD1 matches 10 bases. V lost 1 base, J lost 5 bases, and 7 bases stayed unmatched. The CDR3 totals 16 residues. In germline, CDR1 is SGHAT, CDR2 FQNNGV. The chain's CDR3 is CASSLGPGTGEYGYTF. The CDR3 DNA reads as TGTGCCAGCAGCTTAGGGCCCGGGACAGGGGAGTATGGCTACACCTTC.

This rearrangement joins TRBV2 to TRBJ2-7; possibly TRBD1 for D (6 bases). The CDR3 is 15 amino acids. Germline loops: CDR1 SNHLY, CDR2 FYNNEI. Trimming cost V 2 bases and J 4 bases, with 15 bases left between them. CDR3 sequence reads: CASSESTGKEYEQYF. CDR3 nucleotide sequence: TGTGCCAGCAGTGAATCTACAGGGAAGGAGTACGAGCAGTACTTC.

About this clone itself: This same CDR3 is encoded by further DNA sequences in the sample. CDR3 in amino acids: CASSLRGDGYEQYF. The CDR3 coding sequence is TGTGCCAGCAGTTTACGCGGGGATGGCTACGAGCAGTACTTC. This chain uses TRBV28 with TRBJ2-7, with D maybe TRBD2 (6 bases). The CDR3 sequence is 14 residues long. Germline V gives CDR1 MDHEN, CDR2 SYDVKM. Trimming removed 2 bases at V and 3 bases at J, with 11 bases between.

The chain uses TRBV15 and TRBJ2-5; D is possibly TRBD2 (5 bases). CDR1 is LNHNV, CDR2 YYDKDF, per germline (reference sequence). The CDR3 covers 15 residues. V was pared by 4 bases and J by 1 base, with 13 bases between. CDR3 sequence: CATSTEGRTQETQYF. As DNA, the CDR3 is TGTGCCACCAGCACTGAGGGAAGGACCCAAGAGACCCAGTACTTC.

This chain uses TRBV18 with TRBJ2-2; the D is unclear. V lost 0 bases and J lost 1, with 6 bases in between. The CDR3 has 15 residues. Germline-derived CDR1 and CDR2 are KGHSH and LQKENI. The CDR3 bases are TGTGCCAGCTCACCACCTAAGGGGAACACCGGGGAGCTGTTTTTT. It encodes CASSPPKGNTGELFF.

This clone is a singleton in its sample. The chain couples TRBV27 to TRBJ2-1; 8 nucleotides line up with TRBD2. Germline V gene data show CDR1 as MNHEY and CDR2 as SMNVEV (reference sequence). CDR3 length: 15 residues. The V gene end was trimmed by 3 bases and the J gene end by 6 bases; junction bases not matched to a gene: 7. CDR3 protein: CASSFSGSEGNEQFF. DNA of the CDR3: TGTGCCAGCAGTTTCAGCGGGAGTGAGGGCAATGAGCAGTTCTTC.

This chain connects TRBV5-6 to TRBJ2-7, with TRBD1 matching 7 bases. CDR3 length: 13 amino acids. Germline V gene data show CDR1 as SGHDT and CDR2 as YYEEEE. V was pared by 4 bases and J by 1 base, with 2 bases of the junction left unmatched. The CDR3 is CASSMTGSYEQYF. Here the CDR3 DNA reads TGTGCCAGCAGCATGACAGGGTCCTACGAGCAGTACTTC.

This clone was seen just once. The V call is TRBV30, the J call TRBJ2-1, with TRBD2 identical over 12 bases. The CDR3 extends over 15 amino acids. The V segment lost 1 base and the J segment 7 bases; nucleotides outside the gene matches: 5. Germline V gene sequence: CDR1 GTSNPN, CDR2 SVGIG (reference sequence). The CDR3 region has the DNA TGTGCCTGGAGTGGTATACTAGCGGGAGGAAATGAGCAGTTCTTC. This sequence encodes CAWSGILAGGNEQFF.

The V and J genes are TRBV29-1 and TRBJ1-1; D gene unclear. This CDR3 is 14 amino acids long. Per germline, CDR1 SQVTM and CDR2 ANQGSEA. V gave up 4 bases and J gave up 7 bases, with 19 bases separating them. The CDR3, as DNA: TGCAGCGTTGCGGCAACCGACGGAGGCGGTGAAGCTTTCTTT. Its translation: CSVAATDGGGEAFF.

The chain couples TRBV7-2 to TRBJ2-3, with D possibly being TRBD1 (6 bases). V gave up 4 bases and J gave up 2 bases, with 16 bases separating them. The CDR3 contains 16 residues. Germline V gene sequence: CDR1 SGHTA, CDR2 FQGNSA. CDR3 residues: CASSSRTVWDTDTQYF. The CDR3 DNA sequence: TGTGCCAGCAGCTCTCGGACAGTTTGGGACACAGATACGCAGTATTTT. The complete variable domain, with remaining parts taken from reference TRBV7-2 and TRBJ2-3, reads GAGVSQSPSNKVTEKGKDVELRCDPISGHTALYWYRQSLGQGLEFLIYFQGNSAPDKSGLPSDRFSAERTGGSVSTLTIQRTQQEDSAVYLCASSSRTVWDTDTQYFGPGTRLTVL.

About this clone: A read error may produce the germline difference seen at one junction end. J is TRBJ2-7 and V is TRBV6-5; TRBD2 agrees at 12 bases. Germline lookup yields CDR1 MNHEY and CDR2 SVGAGI. The CDR3 sequence is 11 residues long. CDR3 DNA: TGTGCCAGCAGTCCCCGGACTAGCGGGAACTTC. This codes for CASSPRTSGNF.

This sequence joins TRBV13 and TRBJ2-7, with 12 bases lining up with TRBD2. The CDR3 runs to 14 residues. Trimming at V came to 5 bases and at J to 4 bases, leaving 3 bases not matched to a gene. Germline V gene data show CDR1 as PRHDT and CDR2 as FYEKMQ (reference sequence). The CDR3 nucleotides read TGTGCCAGCAGCCCGACTAGCGGGAGATACGAGCAGTACTTC. It encodes CASSPTSGRYEQYF.

Regarding this clone: The same CDR3 can be traced to other DNA sequences in this sample. The chain combines TRBV30 with TRBJ2-5; no clear D. Trimming stripped 0 bases from V and 5 bases from J, with 4 bases between. The germline gives CDR1 GTSNPN, CDR2 SVGIG (reference sequence). The CDR3 covers 11 residues. In DNA form, the CDR3 reads TGTGCCTGGAGTGTACTGGAGACCCAGTACTTC. This codes for CAWSVLETQYF. The full variable domain, its missing parts supplied by reference TRBV30 and TRBJ2-5, is SQTIHQWPATLVQPVGSPLSLECTVEGTSNPNLYWYRQAAGRGLQLLFYSVGIGQISSEVPQNLSASRPQDRQFILSSKKLLLSDSGFYLCAWSVLETQYFGPGTRLLVL.